Here is one T cell receptor (beta chain) with its context. The assay was immunoSEQ multiplex PCR, and TCRdb's table has in-frame clones only and misses some. The table records some 110,000 clones, 75% to 95% of them present only once. This sample is drawn from a study of T cell clones after liver transplantation. Overall study context: HCV positivity affected three of eight recipients; the rest lacked autoimmune or viral indications.

V gave up 5 bases and J gave up 7 bases, with 15 bases separating them. The germline CDR1 and CDR2 sequences are ENHRY and SYGVKD. The CDR3 runs to 14 residues. The sample in question was CD4+ T cells from blood, obtained 12 months after liver transplant. The rearrangement joins TRBV10-3 to TRBJ2-1, with D perhaps matching TRBD1 (7 bases). This receptor was identified in a human patient who received a liver transplant. Part of the T cell pool may stem from the graft donor. CDR3 nucleotides: TGTGCCATCAGTTCTCAGGGGGGAGTAAATGAGCAGTTCTTC. Residues: CAISSQGGVNEQFF.